This T cell receptor (beta chain) was identified during a study of response to subunit inactivated influenza vaccine. For this clonotype: The antigen is undetermined.

Study-wide results and limits: Each seasonal influenza vaccination, the authors suggested, recruits few new T cells.

TCRdb reprocessed the RT-PCR reads with MiXCR, giving one entry per CDR3 protein. There are hundreds of thousands of distinct CDR3 sequences in the sample; approximately 10% occur only once, and about an eighth lies in the top ten. The CDR3 runs 15 residues. The V end lost 4 bases, the J end lost 4 bases, and 15 bases lay between the germline ends. Per germline, CDR1 SGHKS and CDR2 YYEKEE (reference sequence). Sequenced here: PBMCs from blood, sampled roughly 48 days after vaccination. The chain combines TRBV5-5 with TRBJ2-1; tentatively, D is TRBD1 (6 bases). This TCR was sampled from a man between 45 and 60 years old who received an inactivated influenza vaccine. The CDR3 DNA reads as TGTGCCAGCAGCACGAGGGGGTCCAATTACAATGAGCAGTTCTTC. Its translation: CASSTRGSNYNEQFF.